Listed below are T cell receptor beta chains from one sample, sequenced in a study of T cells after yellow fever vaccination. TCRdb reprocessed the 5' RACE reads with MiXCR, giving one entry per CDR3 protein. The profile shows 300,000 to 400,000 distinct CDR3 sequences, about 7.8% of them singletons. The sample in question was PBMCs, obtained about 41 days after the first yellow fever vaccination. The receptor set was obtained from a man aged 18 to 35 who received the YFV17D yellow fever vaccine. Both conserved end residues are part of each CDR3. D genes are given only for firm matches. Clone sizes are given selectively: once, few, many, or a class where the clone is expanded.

CASSPQDRLGRNTEAFF | TGTGCCAGCAGCCCCCAGGACAGGTTGGGGAGGAACACTGAAGCTTTCTTT | TRBD1 | TRBV14 | many | TRBJ1-1
CASSIGPSGDGLNTQYF | TGTGCCAGCAGCATCGGACCTAGCGGGGACGGTCTGAATACGCAGTATTTT | TRBD2 | TRBV5-4 | NA | TRBJ2-3
CASSWRTSGGSGTDTQYF | TGTGCCAGCAGCTGGAGGACTAGCGGGGGGTCCGGCACAGATACGCAGTATTTT | TRBD2 | TRBV11-2 | few | TRBJ2-3
CASSPPGLDTGELFF | TGTGCCAGCAGCCCGCCGGGACTCGACACCGGGGAGCTGTTTTTT | NA | TRBV5-4 | NA | TRBJ2-2
CASTFQSGGETQYF | TGTGCCAGCACCTTCCAATCAGGGGGAGAGACCCAGTACTTC | TRBD1 | TRBV7-2 | NA | TRBJ2-5
CSATLTGGNEQYF | TGCAGTGCTACGCTGACAGGGGGCAACGAGCAGTACTTC | TRBD1 | TRBV20-1 | NA | TRBJ2-7
CSAYGTGGSYNEQFF | TGCAGTGCTTACGGGACAGGGGGCTCCTACAATGAGCAGTTCTTC | TRBD1 | TRBV20-1 | NA | TRBJ2-1
CASSLGQGVKNIQYF | TGTGCCAGCAGCTTAGGGCAGGGTGTCAAAAACATTCAGTACTTC | NA | TRBV7-2 | NA | TRBJ2-4
CSAPGQGVETQYF | TGCAGTGCCCCTGGACAGGGAGTAGAGACCCAGTACTTC | TRBD1 | TRBV20-1 | NA | TRBJ2-5
CASSRPGLARNEQFF | TGCGCCAGCAGCCGGCCGGGACTAGCGAGGAATGAGCAGTTCTTC | TRBD2 | TRBV4-3 | few | TRBJ2-1
CSAYGHSGNTIYF | TGCAGTGCTTACGGACATTCTGGAAACACCATATATTTT | NA | TRBV20-1 | few | TRBJ1-3
CASHAGNTEAFF | TGTGCCAGCCATGCGGGGAACACTGAAGCTTTCTTT | NA | TRBV6-6 | few | TRBJ1-1
CASSQLTSGNYEQYF | TGTGCCAGCTCACAACTCACTAGCGGGAACTACGAGCAGTACTTC | TRBD2 | TRBV18 | NA | TRBJ2-7
CASSAFYGGGTEAFF | TGTGCCAGCAGTGCTTTCTATGGAGGGGGCACTGAAGCTTTCTTT | NA | TRBV6-1 | few | TRBJ1-1
CASRQPMRPGPETQYF | TGCGCCAGCAGGCAGCCGATGCGCCCTGGCCCAGAGACCCAGTACTTC | NA | TRBV23-1 | NA | TRBJ2-5
CASSESGVRGGELFF | TGTGCCAGCAGTGAATCAGGGGTACGGGGCGGGGAGCTGTTTTTT | NA | TRBV25-1 | few | TRBJ2-2
CASEDGVNYYGYTF | TGTGCCTCGGAGGACGGTGTCAACTACTATGGCTACACCTTC | NA | TRBV2 | few | TRBJ1-2
CASSQPGAETQYF | TGTGCCAGCAGCCAGCCGGGGGCAGAGACCCAGTACTTC | NA | TRBV12-3/TRBV12-4 | few | TRBJ2-5
CASSYGPEGETQYF | TGCGCCAGCAGCTATGGGCCTGAGGGAGAGACCCAGTACTTC | NA | TRBV5-1 | NA | TRBJ2-5
CASSSYGQGNQPQHF | TGTGCCAGCAGCTCATACGGACAGGGGAATCAGCCCCAGCATTTT | TRBD1 | TRBV7-2 | few | TRBJ1-5
CAIRTGTGQGPQHF | TGTGCCATCAGGACCGGGACAGGGCAGGGGCCCCAGCATTTT | TRBD1 | TRBV10-3 | few | TRBJ1-5
CASSLGTGIYENIQYF | TGTGCCAGCAGCTTGGGTACGGGGATTTACGAAAACATTCAGTACTTC | NA | TRBV5-4 | many | TRBJ2-4
CSASEGWTDTQYF | TGCAGTGCTAGTGAGGGGTGGACAGATACGCAGTATTTT | NA | TRBV20-1 | NA | TRBJ2-3
CASSLGTGLSNYGYTF | TGTGCCAGCAGTTTAGGGACAGGGCTCTCTAACTATGGCTACACCTTC | TRBD1 | TRBV12-3/TRBV12-4 | few | TRBJ1-2
CASSPGGSPLHF | TGTGCCAGCAGCCCAGGGGGCTCACCCCTCCACTTT | TRBD1 | TRBV7-9 | few | TRBJ1-6
CASSYQQGPNFF | TGTGCCAGCAGTTACCAACAGGGGCCCAACTTCTTC | TRBD1 | TRBV6-5 | NA | TRBJ2-1
CASTEPGLAGLADTQYF | TGTGCCAGTACTGAGCCGGGACTAGCGGGGCTCGCAGATACGCAGTATTTT | TRBD2 | TRBV19 | NA | TRBJ2-3
CASSLLAGVNNEQFF | TGCGCCAGCAGCTTGCTAGCGGGGGTAAACAATGAGCAGTTCTTC | TRBD2 | TRBV5-1 | few | TRBJ2-1
CASSPRLLRSTDTQYF | TGTGCCAGCAGTCCCCGACTACTTAGAAGCACAGATACGCAGTATTTT | NA | TRBV12-3/TRBV12-4 | NA | TRBJ2-3
CASRRLGPNTEAFF | TGCGCCAGCAGGCGGTTGGGACCAAACACTGAAGCTTTCTTT | NA | TRBV4-1 | NA | TRBJ1-1
CASSLGSLRWNTEAFF | TGCGCCAGCAGCTTGGGTTCCCTTCGCTGGAACACTGAAGCTTTCTTT | NA | TRBV5-1 | few | TRBJ1-1
CASRTRTEAFF | TGCGCCAGCAGGACAAGGACTGAAGCTTTCTTT | NA | TRBV4-1 | few | TRBJ1-1
CASSRRAHEQFF | TGTGCCAGCAGCCGCAGGGCCCATGAGCAGTTCTTC | NA | TRBV12-3/TRBV12-4 | few | TRBJ2-1
CASSLSGQGATNEKLFF | TGTGCCAGCAGCCTCTCGGGACAGGGGGCAACTAATGAAAAACTGTTTTTT | TRBD1 | TRBV7-9 | NA | TRBJ1-4
CASSQALDRELGNEQFF | TGTGCCAGCAGCCAAGCCCTGGACAGGGAACTCGGCAATGAGCAGTTCTTC | TRBD1 | TRBV4-2 | NA | TRBJ2-1
CASTVGVGGGDTRNTEAFF | TGTGCCAGCACCGTCGGGGTAGGGGGCGGAGATACCCGGAACACTGAAGCTTTCTTT | NA | TRBV21-1 | few | TRBJ1-1